This T cell receptor beta chain was identified in a study of cytomegalovirus exposure and HLA in healthy donors. Study summary: Samples from HLA-typed donors yielded approximately 80 million unique TCRs in an early data release.

In the PCR, 60 Vbeta and 13 Jbeta primers were used. Libraries were prepared by immunoSEQ multiplex PCR; TCRdb keeps only in-frame clonotypes and omits some of them. The sample has 150,000 to 200,000 clones, about 80% seen once; the top ten hold about 4.7%. CDR3 length: 16 amino acids. The V gene end was trimmed by 5 bases and the J gene end by 7 bases; junction bases not matched to a gene: 12. Germline assignment: CDR1 SGHVT and CDR2 SQSDAQ. The chain is built from TRBV7-4 and TRBJ1-4, with 8 nucleotides matching TRBD1. Sequencing used PBMCs. This clonotype originated in a man aged 25-40 years in good health and CMV-seronegative. DNA for the CDR3: TGTGCCAGCAGCCCCCCCGCGTCAGGGGGCGTTGAAAAACTGTTTTTT. Protein product: CASSPPASGGVEKLFF. Using reference TRBV7-4 and TRBJ1-4 for the parts outside the CDR3, the full variable domain is GAGVSQSPRYKVAKRGRDVALRCDSISGHVTLYWYRQTLGQGSEVLTYSQSDAQRDKSGRPSGRFSAERPERSVSTLKIQRTEQGDSAVYLCASSPPASGGVEKLFFGSGTQLSVL.